The 16 T cell receptor beta chains in this list originate from one sample, sequenced in a study of blood T cell repertoires in COVID-19. Assay used: immunoSEQ multiplex PCR; TCRdb lists only in-frame clones, some missing. The sample shows about 120,000 clones, roughly four fifths of them seen only once. The sample taken for sequencing was peripheral blood. These receptors all come from a human donor in a cohort sampled during active COVID-19.

This chain links TRBV2 with TRBJ2-2, with TRBD1 as a possible D gene (5 bases). The germline CDR1 and CDR2 sequences are SNHLY and FYNNEI. This CDR3 is 12 amino acids long. V was trimmed by 6 bases and J by 7 bases, leaving 9 bases between them. As DNA, the CDR3 is TGTGCCAGCAGATGGGGCGGCGGGGAGCTGTTTTTT. Translated, it gives CASRWGGGELFF.

The chain uses TRBV18 and TRBJ1-4; D possibly corresponds to TRBD1 (6 bases). Germline lookup yields CDR1 KGHSH and CDR2 LQKENI. This CDR3 is 14 amino acids long. V lost 4 bases and J 4 bases, leaving 10 bases between the germline ends. CDR3 residues: CASSLAGVNEKLFF. CDR3 sequence (DNA): TGTGCCAGCTCACTGGCAGGGGTTAATGAAAAACTGTTTTTT.

V gene TRBV12-3 or TRBV12-4 combines with J gene TRBJ1-2, with D unclear. The CDR3 sequence is 12 residues long. The V end was cut by 5 bases, the J end by 3 bases, with 7 bases between. CDR3 nucleotides: TGTGCCAGCAGTCTACAGTACTATGGCTACACCTTC. Its protein is CASSLQYYGYTF.

This clone was seen only once. J is TRBJ1-2 and V is TRBV4-1, with 8 bases that match TRBD1. The CDR3 runs 16 residues. Germline assignment: CDR1 MGHRA and CDR2 YSYEKL. With V trimmed by 3 bases and J by 5 bases, 11 bases remained unmatched. The CDR3 loop reads CASSQPQGQALYGYTF. CDR3 DNA: TGCGCCAGCAGCCAGCCACAGGGACAGGCCCTTTATGGCTACACCTTC.

The genes are TRBV7-9 and TRBJ2-7, with TRBD1 matching 9 bases. Trimming took 1 base from V and 9 from J; bases not matched to a gene: 13. Germline lookup yields CDR1 SEHNR and CDR2 FQNEAQ (reference sequence). This CDR3 spans 16 amino acids. The CDR3 here is CASSLGVGTGTGAQYF. The CDR3 nucleotides read TGTGCCAGCAGCTTAGGTGTTGGGACAGGGACGGGCGCGCAGTACTTC.

This chain uses TRBV10-1 with TRBJ2-3; 10 nucleotides align to TRBD2. V lost 0 bases and J lost 4; bases outside the gene matches: 4. This CDR3 comprises 16 residues. The V gene's germline CDR1 is WNHNN and CDR2 SYGVQD (reference sequence). The CDR3 here is CASSESSGGAADTQYF. DNA for the CDR3: TGCGCCAGCAGTGAGTCCAGCGGGGGGGCGGCAGATACGCAGTATTTT.

This chain links TRBV5-7 with TRBJ2-7, with D tentatively TRBD1 (5 bases). TRBV5-7 carries the ORF label, with uncertain function. V lost 2 bases to trimming and J lost 2 bases, with 14 bases between them. The CDR3 has 15 amino acids. In DNA, the CDR3 is TGTGCCAGCAGCTTTGGAGTTGACAGAACCTACGAGCAGTACTTC. It specifies CASSFGVDRTYEQYF.

The V and J genes are TRBV6-5 and TRBJ2-6, with unresolved D. CDR3 size: 13 residues. With 8 bases removed from V and 0 bases from J, the gap between germline ends came to 5 bases. The germline V gene encodes CDR1 MNHEY and CDR2 SVGAGI. The CDR3, as DNA: TGTGCCAGCCAGTCCTCTGGGGCCAACGTCCTGACTTTC. Its translation: CASQSSGANVLTF.

This clone was observed once. The chain recombines TRBV19 with TRBJ2-7, with TRBD1 matching over 9 bases. The CDR3 is made up of 15 amino acids. V shed 5 bases and J 3 bases; nucleotides not matched to a gene: 8. Per germline, CDR1 LNHDA and CDR2 SQIVND (reference sequence). CDR3 loop: CASSQSRQGGYEQYF. CDR3 bases: TGTGCCAGTAGTCAGTCAAGACAGGGGGGCTACGAGCAGTACTTC.

This clone was observed once. CDR3 DNA sequence: TGTGCCAGCAGCTTGGGCCAGGGTGGATACAATGAGCAGTTCTTC. It yields the protein CASSLGQGGYNEQFF. The chain uses TRBV11-3 and TRBJ2-1, with a possible D match to TRBD1 (5 bases). V lost 3 bases and J 4 bases, leaving 13 bases between the germline ends. Germline V gene data show CDR1 as SGHNT and CDR2 as YENEEA. The CDR3 totals 15 residues.

The V call is TRBV5-1, the J call TRBJ1-2; D is perhaps TRBD1 (5 bases). The CDR3 sequence is 14 residues long. Germline-derived CDR1 and CDR2 are SGHRS and YFSETQ. V was cut by 6 bases and J by 2 bases, with 14 bases left in between. The CDR3 DNA follows: TGCGCCAGCACGTGGGGGGAAGCGAACTATGGCTACACCTTC. Translation gives CASTWGEANYGYTF.

CDR3 nucleotide sequence: TGTGCCAGCAGTCGGAGAACCGGGAATGAAAAACTGTTTTTT. Protein product: CASSRRTGNEKLFF. The V and J genes are TRBV28 and TRBJ1-4; D is unclear. Trimming left V 5 bases short and J 5 bases short, with 12 bases between. This CDR3 comprises 14 residues. The germline gives CDR1 MDHEN, CDR2 SYDVKM.

The rearrangement joins TRBV6-5 to TRBJ1-2; 8 positions match TRBD1. This CDR3 is built from 14 residues. The ends lost 6 bases at V and 2 bases at J; junction bases unmatched: 5. Germline CDR1 is MNHEY and CDR2 is SVGAGI. DNA of the CDR3: TGTGCCAGCAGCCGACAGGGGAGCAACTATGGCTACACCTTC. Its protein product is CASSRQGSNYGYTF.

V and J are TRBV7-9 and TRBJ2-7; 7 bases fit TRBD1. CDR1 is SEHNR, CDR2 FQNEAQ, per germline (reference sequence). CDR3 size: 16 residues. With 3 bases clipped from V and 2 bases from J, the junction kept 10 bases outside the gene matches. The DNA of the CDR3 is TGTGCCAGCAGCTTCTCCTACAGGGGTAGCCCCTACGAGCAGTACTTC. Amino acid sequence: CASSFSYRGSPYEQYF.

CDR3 sequence (DNA): TGTGCCATCAGTTCCGGGTTGGCGGGGGGGCATGCGAATGAGCAGTTCTTC. Its translation is CAISSGLAGGHANEQFF. This chain connects TRBV10-3 to TRBJ2-1; 9 bases line up with TRBD2. Losses at the gene ends were 5 bases for V and 7 bases for J; bases not matched to a gene: 15. The CDR3 totals 17 residues. Germline CDR1 reads ENHRY; CDR2 reads SYGVKD.

The genes are TRBV7-2 and TRBJ1-4, with a tentative D call TRBD1 (6 bases). Trimming pared 5 bases from V and 1 base from J, leaving 11 bases between. CDR1 is SGHTA, CDR2 FQGNSA, per germline. The CDR3 has 15 residues. The CDR3 nucleotides are TGTGCCAGCAGCCGCCAGGGGTTAACTAATGAAAAACTGTTTTTT. Encoded protein: CASSRQGLTNEKLFF.